The clone carrying this T cell receptor (beta chain) has at least ten counts. The antigen remains undetermined. General study results and limits: Tumor Tregs overlapped most with tumor, then blood, naive CD4+ cells.

The CDR3 consists of 17 residues. CDR1 SGHRS and CDR2 YFSETQ come from the germline V gene. Between the trimmed V and J ends, which lost 3 bases and 0 bases, there was a span of 17 bases. TCRdb analysed the 5' RACE reads with MiXCR anew, one entry per CDR3 protein. The sample carries 8,000 to 9,500 distinct CDR3 sequences, 35% to 45% recorded once. Sequencing was done on a sample of tumor-infiltrating memory CD4+ T cells sorted from the breast tumor. The subset is: memory CD4+ T cells, CD4+CD45RO+CD25-. This clonotype originated in a female donor with breast cancer. This chain connects TRBV5-1 to TRBJ2-3, with a tentative D call TRBD2 (6 bases). The CDR3 reads CASSSPGGGKSTDTQYF. The CDR3 nucleotides are TGCGCCAGCAGCTCCCCCGGAGGAGGGAAGAGCACAGATACGCAGTATTTT.